This T cell receptor (beta chain) was captured in a study of OX40 agonist ivuxolimab in advanced cancers. The study's findings and limits: Some patients without response likewise showed low normalized clonal expansion.

With 1 base removed from V and 4 bases from J, the gap between germline ends came to 10 bases. The germline V gene has CDR1 SEHNR and CDR2 FQNEAQ (reference sequence). This CDR3 has 14 amino acids. The protocol was immunoSEQ multiplex PCR, while the TCRdb copy is restricted to in-frame clones and leaves out a portion. Altogether about 59,000 clones are present, roughly 80% being singletons, with the ten largest covering 0.7%. Details on this clone: Its antigen is still unknown.

This sequence was found in an adult with an advanced solid tumor such as melanoma, head and neck, liver or kidney cancer. Sequenced material: CD4+ or CD8+ T cells sorted from blood, taken in a trial of the OX40 agonist ivuxolimab. The rearrangement uses TRBV7-9 and TRBJ1-1; possibly TRBD1 for D (6 bases). CDR3 amino acids: CASSLEAGVTEAFF. Written as DNA, the CDR3 is TGTGCCAGCAGCTTAGAGGCAGGGGTCACTGAAGCTTTCTTT. The variable domain in full, with the rest retrieved from reference TRBV7-9 and TRBJ1-1, is DTGVSQNPRHKITKRGQNVTFRCDPISEHNRLYWYRQTLGQGPEFLTYFQNEAQLEKSRLLSDRFSAERPKGSFSTLEIQRTEQGDSAMYLCASSLEAGVTEAFFGQGTRLTVV.